This TCR beta chain was profiled in a study of regulatory T cells in long-lasting Graves disease. Time point noted: newly diagnosed GD, antithyroid drugs for less than 3 months. TCR sequences were obtained from RNA taken from PBMCs. This clonotype was observed many times. Unmatched junction bases numbered 14, after V lost 5 bases and J lost 5 bases. This CDR3 comprises 17 residues. CDR3 regions were amplified by Arm-PCR using iRepertoire HTBI primers to build TCR beta libraries. TCRdb called the multiplex PCR reads again in MiXCR, with one record for every CDR3 protein. The table lists 560,000 or so distinct CDR3 sequences, 15% to 20% of them singletons, with about 12% in the top ten. These data were also reused for a study on T cells in Graves' hyperthyroidism and ophthalmopathy. That publication notes: Criteria for exclusion of patients were uncontrolled infection, other autoimmune disease, pregnancy or lactation. Ophthalmopathy could be told apart from stable hyperthyroidism with a 13 V-J model.

The specimen comprised peripheral blood mononuclear cells (PBMCs), sampled at new diagnosis, from a patient treated with antithyroid drugs. The TCR was taken from a man in his late teens or twenties with Graves disease. V usage is TRBV12-3 or TRBV12-4 and J usage is TRBJ2-1, with TRBD1 matching 8 bases. The CDR3 DNA is TGTGCCAGCAGTACCAAACGAGGACAGGGTCCCGACAATGAGCAGTTCTTC. Translated: CASSTKRGQGPDNEQFF.